The 29 T cell receptor beta chains below come from one sample, sequenced in a study of lymphopenia after photon versus proton radiotherapy. Method: immunoSEQ multiplex PCR; TCRdb's copy keeps in-frame clones and lacks some. The sample holds approximately 25,000 clones; 82% are singletons and the top ten take 21%. The sample here was peripheral blood, taken from a patient treated with proton-based radiotherapy. These receptors originate from a woman in her seventies with pancreatic cancer.

This chain connects TRBV27 to TRBJ1-6; perhaps TRBD1 as D (5 bases). The CDR3 extends over 16 amino acids. The germline V gene encodes CDR1 MNHEY and CDR2 SMNVEV (reference sequence). V was shortened by 5 bases and J by 4 bases, with 15 bases between the two germline ends. The CDR3 DNA sequence: TGTGCCAGCAGTGAAGACAGTGATATTTATAATTCACCCCTCCACTTT. It is translated as CASSEDSDIYNSPLHF.

J is TRBJ2-1 and V is TRBV28; the D is unclear. Between the trimmed V and J ends, which lost 3 bases and 9 bases, there was a span of 9 bases. The germline CDR1 and CDR2 sequences are MDHEN and SYDVKM. The CDR3 has 12 residues. CDR3 sequence (DNA): TGTGCCAGCAGTTTGGTCGGGTTTGAGCAGTTCTTC. It specifies CASSLVGFEQFF.

The V call is TRBV10-3, the J call TRBJ2-1; 13 bases are shared with TRBD2. CDR3 length: 14 residues. Germline V gives CDR1 ENHRY, CDR2 SYGVKD. V shed 7 bases, J shed 5 bases, and the junction held 2 bases outside the gene matches. The CDR3 nucleotides read TGTGCCATCAAACTAGCGGGAGGGGACAATGAGCAGTTCTTC. It codes for CAIKLAGGDNEQFF.

J is TRBJ2-5 and V is TRBV2; TRBD2 matches at 9 bases. V trimming: 5 bases; J trimming: 11 bases; junction bases outside the gene matches: 9. This CDR3 spans 13 amino acids. Germline V gene lookup returns CDR1 SNHLY and CDR2 FYNNEI. CDR3 residues: CASSRTSAGEQYF. DNA for the CDR3: TGTGCCAGCAGTAGGACTAGCGCGGGTGAGCAGTACTTC.

This clone appeared a single time. This chain connects TRBV27 to TRBJ2-7; D gene ambiguous. This CDR3 is 15 amino acids long. V was pared by 5 bases and J by 6 bases, with 20 bases between. CDR1 and CDR2 (germline): MNHEY, SMNVEV (reference sequence). This chain's CDR3 is CASSTWTHLVSEQYF. CDR3 nucleotide sequence: TGTGCCAGCAGTACATGGACCCATCTTGTAAGCGAGCAGTACTTC.

The CDR3 loop reads CASSLDRDNEQFF. The CDR3 nucleotides read TGTGCCAGCAGCCTAGACCGGGACAATGAGCAGTTCTTC. The V call is TRBV7-9, the J call TRBJ2-1; D gene uncertain. From germline, CDR1 is SEHNR and CDR2 FQNEAQ (reference sequence). V was shortened by 5 bases and J by 5 bases, with 10 bases between the two germline ends. The CDR3 is 13 residues long.

The chain has TRBV14 and TRBJ1-4; TRBD1 might be the D (5 bases). Germline assignment: CDR1 SGHDN and CDR2 FVKESK. The V end was cut by 4 bases, the J end by 13 bases, with 16 bases between. The CDR3 is 13 amino acids. CDR3 bases: TGTGCCAGCAGCCGAACCGAGGGGAGGCCACTGTTTTTT. This codes for CASSRTEGRPLFF.

V usage is TRBV19 and J usage is TRBJ2-1; 10 bases agree with TRBD1. Looked up from germline, CDR1 is LNHDA and CDR2 is SQIVND (reference sequence). The CDR3 consists of 16 residues. The V and J ends lost 4 bases and 4 bases, in that order; junction bases with no gene match: 7. CDR3 loop: CASSTKTGGSYNEQFF. The DNA of the CDR3 is TGTGCCAGTAGTACTAAGACAGGGGGCTCGTACAATGAGCAGTTCTTC.

The chain recombines TRBV18 with TRBJ1-1, with 10 nucleotides matching TRBD1. Germline values: CDR1 KGHSH, CDR2 LQKENI. This CDR3 comprises 14 residues. V was clipped by 4 bases and J by 11 bases; unmatched bases: 10. The CDR3 DNA follows: TGTGCCAGCTCACAGGGGACAGGGGCGATACTTGCTTTCTTT. It is translated as CASSQGTGAILAFF.

The DNA for the CDR3 is TGTGCCATCAGTGAGTCGGCTAGCGTAAGGCGGAATGAGCAGTTCTTC. It yields the protein CAISESASVRRNEQFF. The J gene is TRBJ2-1, the V gene TRBV10-3; a weak D match, TRBD2 (6 bases). Trimming removed 0 bases at V and 7 bases at J, with 16 bases between. Germline loops: CDR1 ENHRY, CDR2 SYGVKD. The length of the CDR3 is 16 residues.

The chain employs TRBV2 and TRBJ2-1, with D tentatively TRBD1 (6 bases). The ends were cut back, 6 bases at V and 12 bases at J, with 15 bases in the middle. The germline CDR1 and CDR2 sequences are SNHLY and FYNNEI. The CDR3 is 12 residues long. CDR3 residues: CASSYRVGLQFF. The CDR3 DNA reads TGTGCCAGCAGCTACAGGGTTGGGTTGCAGTTCTTC.

The chain uses TRBV28 and TRBJ2-7; D possibly uses TRBD1 or TRBD2 (5 bases each). CDR3 length: 11 amino acids. Between the trimmed V and J ends, which lost 8 bases and 4 bases, there was a span of 9 bases. Germline assignment: CDR1 MDHEN and CDR2 SYDVKM. The CDR3 reads CASSGSYEQYF. For the CDR3, the DNA is TGTGCCAGCTCAGGGAGTTACGAGCAGTACTTC.

This clone has a single count. This chain uses TRBV28 with TRBJ2-2, with TRBD2 matching over 11 bases. The CDR3 runs to 16 residues. V shed 6 bases, J shed 0 bases, and the junction held 3 bases outside the gene matches. Germline values: CDR1 MDHEN, CDR2 SYDVKM. The CDR3 DNA reads as TGTGCCAGCAGGGGGACTAGCGGCTCGAACACCGGGGAGCTGTTTTTT. Amino acids: CASRGTSGSNTGELFF.

V gene TRBV29-1 combines with J gene TRBJ2-7; 10 bases agree with TRBD1. Germline assignment: CDR1 SQVTM and CDR2 ANQGSEA. Trimming at V came to 5 bases and at J to 0 bases, leaving 10 bases not matched to a gene. The CDR3 is 16 amino acids. CDR3 in amino acids: CSVRIEGTGASYEQYF. The CDR3 DNA follows: TGCAGCGTTAGAATAGAAGGGACAGGGGCCTCCTACGAGCAGTACTTC.

V usage is TRBV28 and J usage is TRBJ2-5, with TRBD1 matching over 9 bases. There are 14 residues in the CDR3. Germline V gene data show CDR1 as MDHEN and CDR2 as SYDVKM. V dropped 5 bases and J dropped 2; count of bases not matched to a gene: 3. CDR3 loop: CASSQDRGQETQYF. CDR3 bases: TGTGCCAGCAGTCAGGACAGGGGTCAAGAGACCCAGTACTTC.

This chain connects TRBV5-1 to TRBJ2-7; perhaps TRBD2 as D (5 bases). V was shortened by 2 bases and J by 0 bases, with 15 bases between the two germline ends. Germline values: CDR1 SGHRS, CDR2 YFSETQ. This CDR3 is 16 amino acids long. CDR3 loop: CASSLGQAVISYEQYF. The DNA for the CDR3 is TGCGCCAGCAGCTTAGGCCAAGCGGTCATCTCCTACGAGCAGTACTTC.

The chain carries TRBV30 and TRBJ2-5, with 7 bases identical to TRBD1. In germline, CDR1 is GTSNPN, CDR2 SVGIG (reference sequence). CDR3 size: 15 residues. After removal of 6 bases from V and 2 bases from J, the junction contained 12 bases not matched to a gene. CDR3 in DNA: TGTGCCTGTATTTATAAAGGGGGACAGCAAGAGACCCAGTACTTC. The encoded protein is CACIYKGGQQETQYF. Together with reference TRBV30 and TRBJ2-5, the CDR3 gives the full variable domain: SQTIHQWPATLVQPVGSPLSLECTVEGTSNPNLYWYRQAAGRGLQLLFYSVGIGQISSEVPQNLSASRPQDRQFILSSKKLLLSDSGFYLCACIYKGGQQETQYFGPGTRLLVL.

The chain joins TRBV4-3 to TRBJ1-5; D is uncertain. Germline CDR1 reads LGHNA; CDR2 reads YSLEER. The CDR3 contains 15 residues. Trimming left V 0 bases short and J 6 bases short, with 12 bases between. CDR3 bases: TGCGCCAGCAGCCAAGAGTATGGTAAGGGTCAGCCCCAGCATTTT. It encodes CASSQEYGKGQPQHF.

The chain links TRBV5-4 to TRBJ1-4; tentatively, D is TRBD1 (6 bases). Germline loops: CDR1 SGHNT, CDR2 YYREEE (reference sequence). The ends were cut back, 4 bases at V and 6 bases at J, with 13 bases in the middle. This CDR3 spans 14 amino acids. CDR3 sequence: CASSPRGEDEKLFF. The CDR3 nucleotides are TGTGCCAGCAGCCCCAGGGGAGAGGATGAAAAACTGTTTTTT. Filled out from reference TRBV5-4 and TRBJ1-4, the complete variable domain reads ETGVTQSPTHLIKTRGQQVTLRCSSQSGHNTVSWYQQALGQGPQFIFQYYREEENGRGNFPPRFSGLQFPNYSSELNVNALELDDSALYLCASSPRGEDEKLFFGSGTQLSVL.

V and J are TRBV29-1 and TRBJ2-2, with D perhaps being TRBD1 or TRBD2 (5 bases each). Trimming took off 6 bases at V and 7 bases at J, with 9 bases between the two ends. Germline V gene data show CDR1 as SQVTM and CDR2 as ANQGSEA. This CDR3 comprises 11 residues. The DNA of the CDR3 is TGCAGCGTGGGGGACCGCGGGGAGCTGTTTTTT. Protein sequence: CSVGDRGELFF.

This sequence joins TRBV30 and TRBJ2-4, with D perhaps matching TRBD2 (6 bases). There are 15 residues in the CDR3. V lost 1 base and J 5 bases, leaving 15 bases between the germline ends. Germline CDR1 GTSNPN, CDR2 SVGIG (reference sequence). The CDR3 loop is CAWSGGTRGENIQYF. In DNA form, the CDR3 reads TGTGCCTGGAGTGGTGGGACTCGGGGCGAAAACATTCAGTACTTC. Using reference TRBV30 and TRBJ2-4 for the parts outside the CDR3, the full variable domain is SQTIHQWPATLVQPVGSPLSLECTVEGTSNPNLYWYRQAAGRGLQLLFYSVGIGQISSEVPQNLSASRPQDRQFILSSKKLLLSDSGFYLCAWSGGTRGENIQYFGAGTRLSVL.

This clone was seen only a few times. The J gene is TRBJ2-1, the V gene TRBV25-1; 8 bases fit TRBD2. This CDR3 contains 16 residues. V lost 3 bases to trimming and J lost 2 bases; unmatched junction nucleotides: 6. Germline CDR1 is MGHDK and CDR2 is SYGVNS. CDR3 region: CASSDARTSPYNEQFF. The CDR3 DNA reads as TGTGCCAGCAGTGACGCTAGGACTAGCCCCTACAATGAGCAGTTCTTC.

This chain uses TRBV15 with TRBJ1-1; D is uncertain. Trimming cost V 0 bases and J 5 bases, with 10 bases left between them. The length of the CDR3 is 14 residues. Looked up from germline, CDR1 is LNHNV and CDR2 is YYDKDF (reference sequence). In nucleotides, the CDR3 is TGTGCCACCAGCAGAGATGGGAGGCTAACTGAAGCTTTCTTT. Translating it yields CATSRDGRLTEAFF.

The rearrangement links TRBV6-1 to TRBJ1-3; D is perhaps TRBD1 (6 bases). The V gene lost 5 bases and the J gene lost 3 bases, with 14 bases spanning the gap. Germline V gene sequence: CDR1 MNHNS, CDR2 SASEGT. The CDR3 extends over 15 amino acids. CDR3 in amino acids: CASSPGQIFGNTIYF. The CDR3, as DNA: TGTGCCAGCAGTCCTGGACAGATCTTTGGAAACACCATATATTTT.

This sequence joins TRBV5-1 and TRBJ2-3, with TRBD1 identical over 8 bases. Unmatched junction bases numbered 11, after V lost 4 bases and J lost 1 base. CDR3 length equals 17 residues. Germline-derived CDR1 and CDR2 are SGHRS and YFSETQ. CDR3 protein: CASSLAQGALGTDTQYF. The DNA of the CDR3 is TGCGCCAGCAGCCTGGCCCAGGGGGCGTTGGGCACAGATACGCAGTATTTT.

This chain uses TRBV19 with TRBJ2-7; 7 bases map to TRBD1. This CDR3 region has 13 residues. Germline V gives CDR1 LNHDA, CDR2 SQIVND (reference sequence). Unmatched junction bases numbered 4, after V lost 5 bases and J lost 3 bases. The CDR3 sequence is CASSPTGNYEQYF. CDR3 in DNA: TGTGCCAGTAGTCCGACAGGGAACTACGAGCAGTACTTC.

The chain joins TRBV29-1 to TRBJ2-3; D is possibly TRBD1 (6 bases). The CDR3 loop spans 12 amino acids. Germline V gene lookup returns CDR1 SQVTM and CDR2 ANQGSEA. Trimming took 3 bases from V and 5 from J, leaving 9 bases between them. The CDR3 protein is CSVDRGGDTQYF. The CDR3 DNA reads TGCAGCGTTGACAGGGGTGGAGATACGCAGTATTTT.

Concerning this clone: This sample includes further DNA sequences coding for the same CDR3. The chain links TRBV5-1 to TRBJ2-5; D gene unclear. Germline assignment: CDR1 SGHRS and CDR2 YFSETQ. The CDR3 contains 13 residues. The V end lost 4 bases, the J end lost 1 base, and 8 bases lay between the germline ends. CDR3 in DNA: TGCGCCAGCAGCCCCGGTTCCCAAGAGACCCAGTACTTC. It is translated as CASSPGSQETQYF.

The chain is built from TRBV19 and TRBJ2-7; weak D call: TRBD1 (6 bases). V lost 5 bases, J lost 1 base, and 12 bases lay in between. CDR3 size: 14 residues. Germline-derived CDR1 and CDR2 are LNHDA and SQIVND (reference sequence). The CDR3 is CASSFDRSSYEQYF. The CDR3 bases are TGTGCCAGTAGTTTTGACAGGAGTTCCTACGAGCAGTACTTC.